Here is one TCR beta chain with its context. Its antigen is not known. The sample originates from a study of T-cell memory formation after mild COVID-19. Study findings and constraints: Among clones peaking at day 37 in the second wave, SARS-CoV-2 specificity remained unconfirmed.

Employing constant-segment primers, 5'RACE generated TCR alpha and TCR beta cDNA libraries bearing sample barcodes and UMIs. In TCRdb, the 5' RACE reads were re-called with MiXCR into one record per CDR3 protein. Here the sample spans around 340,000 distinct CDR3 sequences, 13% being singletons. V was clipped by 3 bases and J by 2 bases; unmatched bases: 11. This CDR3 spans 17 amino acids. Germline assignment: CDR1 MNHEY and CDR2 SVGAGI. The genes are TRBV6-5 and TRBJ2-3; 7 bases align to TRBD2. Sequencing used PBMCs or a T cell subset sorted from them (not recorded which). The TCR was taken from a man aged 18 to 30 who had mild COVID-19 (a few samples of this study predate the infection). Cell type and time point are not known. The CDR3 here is CASSYHPWEGDTDTQYF. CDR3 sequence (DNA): TGTGCCAGCAGTTATCATCCGTGGGAGGGAGACACAGATACGCAGTATTTT.